This T cell receptor (beta chain) was profiled in a study of monozygotic twins with inflammatory bowel disease. Study-wide findings and caveats: Support for any single strong IBD-associated signal or clonotype was not found. Variability may have been added to patient repertoires by differing immunosuppressive treatments.

Comments on this clonotype: The antigen remains unidentified.

TCRdb re-called the 5' RACE reads; one entry per CDR3 protein, DNA not given. The sample spans a few hundred thousand distinct CDR3 sequences; the ten largest clones claim approximately 2.4%. Germline lookup yields CDR1 DFQATT and CDR2 SNEGSKA (reference sequence). The CDR3 contains 14 residues. The chain uses TRBV20-1 and TRBJ2-7. The sequenced sample was blood. This clonotype originated in a human donor with ulcerative colitis or Crohn's disease, or a healthy co-twin of an affected twin (not recorded which). The CDR3 sequence: CSARDDGGTYEQYF.